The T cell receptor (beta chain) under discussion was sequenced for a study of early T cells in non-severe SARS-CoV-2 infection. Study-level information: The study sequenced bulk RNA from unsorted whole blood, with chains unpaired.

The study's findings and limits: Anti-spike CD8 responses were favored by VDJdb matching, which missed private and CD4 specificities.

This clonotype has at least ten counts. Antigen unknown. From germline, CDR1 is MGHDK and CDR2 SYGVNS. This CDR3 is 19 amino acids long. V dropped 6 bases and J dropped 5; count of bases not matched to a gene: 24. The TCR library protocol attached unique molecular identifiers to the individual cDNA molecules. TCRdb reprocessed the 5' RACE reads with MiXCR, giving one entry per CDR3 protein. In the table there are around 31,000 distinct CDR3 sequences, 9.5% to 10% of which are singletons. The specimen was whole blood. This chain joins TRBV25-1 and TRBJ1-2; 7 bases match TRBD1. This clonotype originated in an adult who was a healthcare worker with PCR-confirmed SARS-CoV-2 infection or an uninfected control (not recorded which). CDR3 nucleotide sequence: TGTGCCAGCAGCGCCATCTGGGAGACAGGGCTTCGGTCCCTATATGGCTACACCTTC. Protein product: CASSAIWETGLRSLYGYTF.